The 27 T cell receptor beta chains listed next were all sequenced from one sample in a study of shared clonotypes between healthy human individuals. Sequencing used immunoSEQ multiplex PCR; TCRdb keeps in-frame clones, though not all of them. The repertoire holds some 1,400,000 clones, with roughly 97% as singletons. The specimen was naive CD4+ T cells sorted from blood. The subset: CD45RA+ positively selected. These TCRs come from a man aged 30-40 years in good health.

The CDR3 reads CASSGADVTRTQYF. CDR3 bases: TGTGCCAGTAGTGGGGCCGACGTTACGAGGACCCAGTACTTC. V is TRBV19 and J is TRBJ2-5, with D possibly TRBD1 on 5 matching bases. V lost 5 bases, J lost 7 bases, and 17 bases lay in between. Germline values: CDR1 LNHDA, CDR2 SQIVND (reference sequence). The CDR3 sequence is 14 residues long.

The chain is built from TRBV4-1 and TRBJ2-1; D may be TRBD2 (5 bases). Between the trimmed V and J ends, which lost 0 bases and 3 bases, there was a span of 12 bases. The CDR3 is 16 amino acids. CDR1 is MGHRA, CDR2 YSYEKL, per germline. CDR3 protein: CASSQEGGLGYNEQFF. Written as DNA, the CDR3 is TGCGCCAGCAGCCAAGAAGGCGGGTTGGGCTACAATGAGCAGTTCTTC.

The chain combines TRBV4-3 with TRBJ2-1, with D perhaps TRBD1 or TRBD2 (6 bases each). Germline V gives CDR1 LGHNA, CDR2 YSLEER. Trimming took 2 bases from V and 10 from J, leaving 15 bases between them. The CDR3 loop spans 14 amino acids. The CDR3 nucleotides read TGCGCCAGCAGCCAATCCCGGGTCGGGGGCGAGCAGTTCTTC. This encodes CASSQSRVGGEQFF.

DNA of the CDR3: TGCAGCGTTGGGCCATCGAGCTCCTACGAGCAGTACTTC. This codes for CSVGPSSSYEQYF. The chain is built from TRBV29-1 and TRBJ2-7, with D uncertain. Germline CDR1 SQVTM, CDR2 ANQGSEA. Trimming removed 4 bases from V and 0 bases from J, with 10 bases in between. CDR3 length equals 13 residues.

The genes are TRBV5-1 and TRBJ1-3; TRBD1 might be the D (5 bases). The CDR3 is 16 amino acids. The germline CDR1 and CDR2 sequences are SGHRS and YFSETQ. Trimming left V 1 base short and J 0 bases short, with 11 bases between. CDR3 in DNA: TGCGCCAGCAGCTTGACGACAGCCGGCTCTGGAAACACCATATATTTT. Encoded protein: CASSLTTAGSGNTIYF.

The V call is TRBV18, the J call TRBJ2-1, with 7 bases aligning to TRBD1. Germline V gene sequence: CDR1 KGHSH, CDR2 LQKENI. V gave up 6 bases and J gave up 13 bases; unmatched junction bases: 6. This CDR3 is built from 11 residues. CDR3 sequence (DNA): TGTGCCAGCTCGTCGGGACAGACCCAGTTCTTC. This gives the protein CASSSGQTQFF.

The chain links TRBV2 to TRBJ2-7; D is ambiguous. This CDR3 has 13 amino acids. Germline CDR1 and CDR2: SNHLY and FYNNEI. V was clipped by 4 bases and J by 3 bases, with 10 bases between them. The CDR3 DNA follows: TGTGCCAGCAGTGTACTGACTGTCTACGAGCAGTACTTC. As protein: CASSVLTVYEQYF.

The chain is built from TRBV7-7 and TRBJ2-2; 7 bases are a match to TRBD1. There are 15 residues in the CDR3. J was trimmed by 1 base and V by 4 bases; bases with no gene match: 3. Per germline, CDR1 SSHAT and CDR2 FNYEAQ (reference sequence). CDR3 sequence: CASSSRGWNTGELFF. The CDR3, as DNA: TGTGCCAGCAGCTCCAGGGGGTGGAACACCGGGGAGCTGTTTTTT.

The chain employs TRBV4-3 and TRBJ2-3, with 10 nucleotides matching TRBD2. The CDR3 spans 17 residues. The V gene end was trimmed by 2 bases and the J gene end by 5 bases; junction bases not matched to a gene: 10. Germline CDR1 reads LGHNA; CDR2 reads YSLEER. In nucleotides, the CDR3 is TGCGCCAGCAGCCAACAGGATTTAGCGGGAGGACGAGATACGCAGTATTTT. Translation: CASSQQDLAGGRDTQYF.

V gene TRBV5-6 combines with J gene TRBJ1-1; 8 nucleotides align to TRBD1. After removal of 7 bases from V and 4 bases from J, the junction contained 15 bases not matched to a gene. The length of the CDR3 is 16 residues. CDR1 and CDR2 from the germline V gene are SGHDT and YYEEEE. The CDR3 loop reads CASVETGADFGTEAFF. The CDR3 nucleotides are TGTGCCAGCGTCGAGACAGGGGCTGATTTCGGCACTGAAGCTTTCTTT.

V is TRBV29-1 and J is TRBJ2-3; maybe TRBD1 (7 bases). Germline V CDR1 and CDR2: SQVTM, ANQGSEA. The CDR3 is 14 amino acids. Deletions cut 4 bases from V and 3 bases from J, with 14 bases between. This chain's CDR3 is CSVVGQGGTDTQYF. The CDR3, as DNA: TGCAGCGTTGTCGGGCAGGGGGGTACAGATACGCAGTATTTT.

This chain joins TRBV18 and TRBJ1-1; possibly TRBD1 for D (6 bases). The V gene's germline CDR1 is KGHSH and CDR2 LQKENI. The V end lost 3 bases, the J end lost 1 base, and 9 bases lay between the germline ends. The CDR3 contains 14 residues. The CDR3 is CASSPTGWNTEAFF. The CDR3 DNA sequence: TGTGCCAGCTCACCTACAGGGTGGAACACTGAAGCTTTCTTT. Based on the CDR3 plus reference TRBV18 and TRBJ1-1, the full variable domain is NAGVMQNPRHLVRRRGQEARLRCSPMKGHSHVYWYRQLPEEGLKFMVYLQKENIIDESGMPKERFSAEFPKEGPSILRIQQVVRGDSAAYFCASSPTGWNTEAFFGQGTRLTVV.

This chain connects TRBV11-2 to TRBJ1-4; 9 bases match TRBD1. The CDR3 has 14 amino acids. V shed 5 bases and J 8 bases; nucleotides not matched to a gene: 6. Germline lookup yields CDR1 SGHAT and CDR2 FQNNGV. CDR3 protein: CASSNRGLGEKLFF. CDR3 nucleotide sequence: TGTGCCAGCAGCAACAGGGGGCTCGGGGAAAAACTGTTTTTT.

The V gene is TRBV5-1, the J gene TRBJ2-2; a possible D gene is TRBD1 (6 bases). Germline CDR1 reads SGHRS; CDR2 reads YFSETQ. The CDR3 covers 19 residues. V was trimmed by 2 bases and J by 4 bases, leaving 24 bases between them. The DNA of the CDR3 is TGCGCCAGCAGCTTCGACGGCCGGGGCAACAGGGATTCCACCGGGGAGCTGTTTTTT. Its protein product is CASSFDGRGNRDSTGELFF.

The gene calls are TRBV5-4 and TRBJ2-5, with D possibly matching TRBD2 (6 bases). The CDR3 runs 14 residues. The V end lost 0 bases, the J end lost 5 bases, and 11 bases lay between the germline ends. Germline V CDR1 and CDR2: SGHNT, YYREEE (reference sequence). The CDR3, as DNA: TGTGCCAGCAGCTTGGAATCTCTAGCGGAGACCCAGTACTTC. The encoded protein is CASSLESLAETQYF.

This clone was counted a single time. This rearrangement joins TRBV9 to TRBJ1-2; maybe TRBD1 (5 bases). Germline values: CDR1 SGDLS, CDR2 YYNGEE. The CDR3 totals 16 residues. Trimming pared 3 bases from V and 0 bases from J, leaving 15 bases between. Here the CDR3 reads CASSADRDGANYGYTF. The CDR3, as DNA: TGTGCCAGCAGCGCGGACCGGGACGGAGCTAACTATGGCTACACCTTC.

The chain is built from TRBV4-1 and TRBJ1-4; D is unclear. CDR3 size: 17 residues. The V gene's germline CDR1 is MGHRA and CDR2 YSYEKL. Trimming stripped 2 bases from V and 0 bases from J, with 13 bases between. The CDR3 loop is CASSQKSTGSTNEKLFF. DNA for the CDR3: TGCGCCAGCAGCCAAAAGAGCACGGGGTCAACTAATGAAAAACTGTTTTTT.

The chain has TRBV11-2 and TRBJ2-7; 7 bases agree with TRBD1. The CDR3 is 13 residues long. The V segment lost 10 bases and the J segment 6 bases; nucleotides outside the gene matches: 12. Germline CDR1 and CDR2: SGHAT and FQNNGV. The CDR3 sequence is CATSPYRGGEQYF. CDR3 sequence (DNA): TGTGCCACCTCGCCCTACAGGGGTGGCGAGCAGTACTTC.

V and J are TRBV5-6 and TRBJ2-5, with D perhaps matching TRBD2 (6 bases). The CDR3 is made up of 16 amino acids. CDR1 is SGHDT and CDR2 is YYEEEE in the germline V gene. V dropped 1 base and J dropped 5 bases, with 18 bases sitting between them. CDR3 DNA: TGTGCCAGCAGCTTGCCCCACGGGGGTCCTCTGGAGACCCAGTACTTC. Protein product: CASSLPHGGPLETQYF.

The V and J genes are TRBV19 and TRBJ1-5, with unresolved D. There are 14 residues in the CDR3. The ends were cut back, 3 bases at V and 4 bases at J, with 10 bases in the middle. Germline CDR1 LNHDA, CDR2 SQIVND (reference sequence). Written as DNA, the CDR3 is TGTGCCAGTAGTATCAGGCCGGTAAATCAGCCCCAGCATTTT. Its protein is CASSIRPVNQPQHF.

The V and J genes are TRBV11-2 and TRBJ2-5; 12 bases are a match to TRBD2. The CDR3 has 17 amino acids. CDR1 is SGHAT, CDR2 FQNNGV, per germline. Germline trimming cut 2 bases from V and 2 bases from J; bases unmatched to any gene: 6. The CDR3 DNA sequence: TGTGCCAGCAGCTTAATGGTTGGACTAGCGGGACAAGAGACCCAGTACTTC. It codes for CASSLMVGLAGQETQYF.

J is TRBJ1-2 and V is TRBV5-4; D not resolved. The germline CDR1 and CDR2 sequences are SGHNT and YYREEE (reference sequence). The CDR3 extends over 14 amino acids. Trimming pared 4 bases from V and 2 bases from J, leaving 12 bases between. The CDR3 reads CASSPRPQNYGYTF. For the CDR3, the DNA is TGTGCCAGCAGCCCACGGCCGCAGAACTATGGCTACACCTTC.

The V call is TRBV18, the J call TRBJ2-7, with TRBD1 matching over 8 bases. The trim removed 8 bases at V and 0 bases at J, leaving 3 bases unmatched. Germline V CDR1 and CDR2: KGHSH, LQKENI. The CDR3 runs 13 residues. CDR3 in DNA: TGTGCCAGCGGCCAGGGGGCCTCCTACGAGCAGTACTTC. Its translation: CASGQGASYEQYF.

V is TRBV15 and J is TRBJ2-7, with D hard to call. CDR3 length equals 14 residues. Germline CDR1 reads LNHNV; CDR2 reads YYDKDF (reference sequence). V gave up 4 bases and J gave up 3 bases, with 13 bases separating them. CDR3 sequence reads: CATSMVGSIYEQYF. Here the CDR3 DNA reads TGTGCCACCAGCATGGTTGGGTCAATCTACGAGCAGTACTTC.

The chain carries TRBV5-4 and TRBJ1-1, with 7 bases lining up with TRBD1. Per the germline V gene, CDR1 is SGHNT and CDR2 is YYREEE (reference sequence). The trim removed 4 bases at V and 3 bases at J, leaving 9 bases unmatched. The CDR3 runs 15 residues. CDR3 protein: CASSPGQAGDTEAFF. As DNA, the CDR3 is TGTGCCAGCAGCCCAGGACAGGCGGGAGACACTGAAGCTTTCTTT. Full variable domain (missing parts from reference TRBV5-4 and TRBJ1-1): ETGVTQSPTHLIKTRGQQVTLRCSSQSGHNTVSWYQQALGQGPQFIFQYYREEENGRGNFPPRFSGLQFPNYSSELNVNALELDDSALYLCASSPGQAGDTEAFFGQGTRLTVV.

The chain has TRBV28 and TRBJ1-4; 8 bases agree with TRBD1. Trimming cost V 3 bases and J 7 bases; bases outside gene matches: 10. Germline values: CDR1 MDHEN, CDR2 SYDVKM. The CDR3 is made up of 16 amino acids. CDR3 loop: CASSFQTPGGSEKLFF. The CDR3 nucleotides read TGTGCCAGCAGTTTCCAAACCCCAGGGGGCAGTGAAAAACTGTTTTTT. Full variable domain (remainder filled in from reference TRBV28 and TRBJ1-4): DVKVTQSSRYLVKRTGEKVFLECVQDMDHENMFWYRQDPGLGLRLIYFSYDVKMKEKGDIPEGYSVSREKKERFSLILESASTNQTSMYLCASSFQTPGGSEKLFFGSGTQLSVL.

This clone appeared once. Written as DNA, the CDR3 is TGTGCCAGCATAGGGACCCAGGGGGCTTTGTTTTTT. Protein: CASIGTQGALFF. The rearrangement links TRBV28 to TRBJ2-2; the match to TRBD1 covers 8 bases. Per the germline V gene, CDR1 is MDHEN and CDR2 is SYDVKM. With V trimmed by 7 bases and J by 15 bases, 10 bases remained unmatched. This CDR3 spans 12 amino acids.